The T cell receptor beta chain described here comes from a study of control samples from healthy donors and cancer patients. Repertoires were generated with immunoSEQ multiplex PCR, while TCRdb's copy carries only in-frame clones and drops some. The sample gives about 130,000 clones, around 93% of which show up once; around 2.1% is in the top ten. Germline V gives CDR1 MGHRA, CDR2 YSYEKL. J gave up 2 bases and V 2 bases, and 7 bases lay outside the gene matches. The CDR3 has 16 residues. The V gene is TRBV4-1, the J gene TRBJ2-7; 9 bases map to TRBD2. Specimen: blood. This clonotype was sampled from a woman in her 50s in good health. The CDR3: CASSQRIAGAAYEQYF. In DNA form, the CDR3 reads TGCGCCAGCAGCCAAAGGATAGCGGGGGCCGCCTACGAGCAGTACTTC.